This T cell receptor (beta chain) appears in the sequencing data of a study of cytomegalovirus exposure and HLA in healthy donors. Study-wide results and caveats: With later analysis, a missense DCLRE1C variant became linked to TCR beta V- and J-gene trimming. Sequencing depth roughly uniform across donors was assumed in presence/absence analyses. Associated with cytomegalovirus, according to the listing, were around 170 TCR beta chains.

The CDR3 runs to 15 residues. Germline V gene lookup returns CDR1 SGHNT and CDR2 YENEEA. V gave up 4 bases and J gave up 6 bases; unmatched junction bases: 7. Use of 60 Vbeta and 13 Jbeta primers characterized the PCR. Sequenced by immunoSEQ multiplex PCR; TCRdb stores in-frame clones only, minus some. Found here are around 150,000 clones, 50% to 75% of them singletons; the top ten hold about 3%. A remark on this clone: The target antigen is unknown.

The sequenced sample was PBMCs. The receptor's source is a woman in her 30s in good health and CMV-seropositive. The chain is built from TRBV11-3 and TRBJ2-5; 11 nucleotides line up with TRBD1. This CDR3 is CASSSGQGAAKTQYF. Here the CDR3 DNA reads TGTGCCAGCAGCTCCGGACAGGGGGCGGCAAAGACCCAGTACTTC. The full variable domain, rest sourced from reference TRBV11-3 and TRBJ2-5, is EAGVVQSPRYKIIEKKQPVAFWCNPISGHNTLYWYLQNLGQGPELLIRYENEEAVDDSQLPKDRFSAERLKGVDSTLKIQPAELGDSAVYLCASSSGQGAAKTQYFGPGTRLLVL.